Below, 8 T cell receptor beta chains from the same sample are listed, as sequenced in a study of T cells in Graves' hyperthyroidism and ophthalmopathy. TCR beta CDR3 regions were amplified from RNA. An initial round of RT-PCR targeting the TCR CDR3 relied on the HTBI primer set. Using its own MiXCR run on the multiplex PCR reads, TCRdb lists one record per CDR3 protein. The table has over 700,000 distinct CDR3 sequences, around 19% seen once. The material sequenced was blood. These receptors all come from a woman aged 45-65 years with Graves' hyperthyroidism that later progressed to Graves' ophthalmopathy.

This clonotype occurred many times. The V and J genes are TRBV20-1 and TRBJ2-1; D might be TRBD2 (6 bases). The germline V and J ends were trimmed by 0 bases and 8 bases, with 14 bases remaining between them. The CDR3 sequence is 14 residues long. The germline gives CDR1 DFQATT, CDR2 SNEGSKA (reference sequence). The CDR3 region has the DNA TGCAGTGCTAGAGATTGGCGGGGTGCCTATGAGCAGTTCTTC. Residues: CSARDWRGAYEQFF.

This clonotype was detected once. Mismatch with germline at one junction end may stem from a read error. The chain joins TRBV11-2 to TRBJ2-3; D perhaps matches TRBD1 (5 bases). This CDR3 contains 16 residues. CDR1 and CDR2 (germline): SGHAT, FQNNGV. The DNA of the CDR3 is TGTGCCAGCACCTTAGCCCCGCAGGGTGGCGCAGATACGCAGTATTTT. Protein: CASTLAPQGGADTQYF.

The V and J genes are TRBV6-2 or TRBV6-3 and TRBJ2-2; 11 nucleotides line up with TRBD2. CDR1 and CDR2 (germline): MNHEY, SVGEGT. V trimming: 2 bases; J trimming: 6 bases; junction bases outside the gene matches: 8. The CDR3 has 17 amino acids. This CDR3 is CASSYLSSGGRPGELFF. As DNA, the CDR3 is TGTGCCAGCAGTTACCTTTCTAGCGGGGGGAGGCCCGGGGAGCTGTTTTTT.

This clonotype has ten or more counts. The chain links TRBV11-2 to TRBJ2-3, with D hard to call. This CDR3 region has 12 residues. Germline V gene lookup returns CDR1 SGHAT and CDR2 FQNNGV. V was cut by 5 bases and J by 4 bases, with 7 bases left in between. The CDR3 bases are TGTGCCAGCAGCAGGCTACCAGATACGCAGTATTTT. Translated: CASSRLPDTQYF. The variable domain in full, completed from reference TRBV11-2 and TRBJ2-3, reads EAGVAQSPRYKIIEKRQSVAFWCNPISGHATLYWYQQILGQGPKLLIQFQNNGVVDDSQLPKDRFSAERLKGVDSTLKIQPAKLEDSAVYLCASSRLPDTQYFGPGTRLTVL.

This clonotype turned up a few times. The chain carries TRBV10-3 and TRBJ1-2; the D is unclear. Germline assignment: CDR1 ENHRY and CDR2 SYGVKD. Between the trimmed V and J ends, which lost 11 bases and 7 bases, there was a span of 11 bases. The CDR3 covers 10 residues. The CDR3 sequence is CAAGTGGYTF. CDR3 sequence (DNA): TGTGCCGCCGGAACTGGTGGCTACACCTTC.

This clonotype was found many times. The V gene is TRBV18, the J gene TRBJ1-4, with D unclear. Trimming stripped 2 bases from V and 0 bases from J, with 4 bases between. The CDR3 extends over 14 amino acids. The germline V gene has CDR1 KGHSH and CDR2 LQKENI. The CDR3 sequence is CASSPIATNEKLFF. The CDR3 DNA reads TGTGCCAGCTCACCAATAGCAACTAATGAAAAACTGTTTTTT.

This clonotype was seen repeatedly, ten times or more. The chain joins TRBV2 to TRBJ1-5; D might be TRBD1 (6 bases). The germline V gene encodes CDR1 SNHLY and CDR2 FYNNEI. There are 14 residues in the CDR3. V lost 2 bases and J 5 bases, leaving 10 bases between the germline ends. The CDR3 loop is CASSESRGDQPQHF. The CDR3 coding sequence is TGTGCCAGCAGTGAATCGAGGGGGGATCAGCCCCAGCATTTT.

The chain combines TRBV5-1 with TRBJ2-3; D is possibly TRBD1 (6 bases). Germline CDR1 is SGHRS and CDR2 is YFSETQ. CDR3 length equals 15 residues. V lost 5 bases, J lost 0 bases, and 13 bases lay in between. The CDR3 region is CASRETGLSTDTQYF. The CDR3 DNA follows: TGCGCCAGCAGAGAAACAGGGCTTAGCACAGATACGCAGTATTTT.